A selection of T cell receptor beta chains follows, all from one sample in a study of T cells after yellow fever vaccination. TCRdb re-analysed the 5' RACE reads in MiXCR, keeping a single row per CDR3 protein. The sample has approximately 260,000 distinct CDR3 sequences; about an eighth are singletons. This sample comprised CD4+ T cells sorted from PBMCs, obtained 45 days after the yellow fever booster vaccination. All receptors derive from a man aged 25-45 years who received the YFV17D yellow fever vaccine. Each CDR3 is given with its conserved first and last residue. D genes are given only for firm matches. Not every row has a clone size; where given, it reads once, few, many or a size class.

size	V	D	J	CDR3	DNA
.	TRBV30	TRBD2	TRBJ2-3	CAWSLLAGGDTQYF	TGTGCCTGGAGTTTACTAGCGGGAGGAGATACGCAGTATTTT
.	TRBV20-1	TRBD1	TRBJ2-7	CSAQAPGQGADEKYF	TGCAGTGCACAAGCCCCGGGACAGGGGGCCGACGAGAAGTACTTC
.	TRBV6-4	.	TRBJ2-1	CASSDRVIAALGVDEQFF	TGTGCCAGCAGTGACCGCGTTATAGCGGCCCTAGGGGTTGATGAGCAGTTCTTC
few	TRBV7-9	.	TRBJ1-1	CASSLEPLDGRGTEAFF	TGTGCCAGCAGCTTAGAGCCCCTTGACGGCAGGGGCACTGAAGCTTTCTTT
.	TRBV7-2	TRBD2	TRBJ2-5	CASSLRTSSQTQYF	TGTGCCAGCAGCTTACGGACTAGCTCCCAGACCCAGTACTTC
.	TRBV20-1	.	TRBJ2-1	CSARQVYNEQFF	TGCAGTGCTAGACAAGTCTACAATGAGCAGTTCTTC
few	TRBV5-1	TRBD2	TRBJ2-2	CASTPGTSGILNTGELFF	TGCGCCAGCACTCCAGGGACTAGCGGTATCCTGAACACCGGGGAGCTGTTTTTT
few	TRBV28	.	TRBJ1-2	CASLQGFSYGYTF	TGTGCCAGCCTACAGGGTTTCAGCTATGGCTACACCTTC
many	TRBV5-1	.	TRBJ1-1	CASSSSGRATMTEAFF	TGCGCCAGCAGCTCGTCCGGTAGGGCAACTATGACTGAAGCTTTCTTT
.	TRBV20-1	.	TRBJ2-1	CSAPLYSTANEQFF	TGCAGTGCTCCCCTTTATTCAACGGCCAATGAGCAGTTCTTC
few	TRBV5-4	TRBD2	TRBJ2-1	CASSSLTSGRINEQFF	TGTGCCAGCAGCTCCCTGACTAGCGGGAGAATAAATGAGCAGTTCTTC
.	TRBV4-3	.	TRBJ2-5	CASSPRGTQETQYF	TGCGCCAGCAGCCCCCGGGGTACCCAAGAGACCCAGTACTTC
.	TRBV2	.	TRBJ2-5	CASSGGAGSGEETQYF	TGTGCCAGCAGTGGAGGGGCGGGTAGCGGAGAAGAGACCCAGTACTTC
few	TRBV9	.	TRBJ2-1	CASSVELSSYNEQFF	TGTGCCAGCAGCGTAGAGTTAAGCTCCTACAATGAGCAGTTCTTC
few	TRBV20-1	TRBD2	TRBJ2-1	CSASTSGGPREQFF	TGCAGTGCTAGCACTAGCGGGGGACCCCGGGAGCAGTTCTTC